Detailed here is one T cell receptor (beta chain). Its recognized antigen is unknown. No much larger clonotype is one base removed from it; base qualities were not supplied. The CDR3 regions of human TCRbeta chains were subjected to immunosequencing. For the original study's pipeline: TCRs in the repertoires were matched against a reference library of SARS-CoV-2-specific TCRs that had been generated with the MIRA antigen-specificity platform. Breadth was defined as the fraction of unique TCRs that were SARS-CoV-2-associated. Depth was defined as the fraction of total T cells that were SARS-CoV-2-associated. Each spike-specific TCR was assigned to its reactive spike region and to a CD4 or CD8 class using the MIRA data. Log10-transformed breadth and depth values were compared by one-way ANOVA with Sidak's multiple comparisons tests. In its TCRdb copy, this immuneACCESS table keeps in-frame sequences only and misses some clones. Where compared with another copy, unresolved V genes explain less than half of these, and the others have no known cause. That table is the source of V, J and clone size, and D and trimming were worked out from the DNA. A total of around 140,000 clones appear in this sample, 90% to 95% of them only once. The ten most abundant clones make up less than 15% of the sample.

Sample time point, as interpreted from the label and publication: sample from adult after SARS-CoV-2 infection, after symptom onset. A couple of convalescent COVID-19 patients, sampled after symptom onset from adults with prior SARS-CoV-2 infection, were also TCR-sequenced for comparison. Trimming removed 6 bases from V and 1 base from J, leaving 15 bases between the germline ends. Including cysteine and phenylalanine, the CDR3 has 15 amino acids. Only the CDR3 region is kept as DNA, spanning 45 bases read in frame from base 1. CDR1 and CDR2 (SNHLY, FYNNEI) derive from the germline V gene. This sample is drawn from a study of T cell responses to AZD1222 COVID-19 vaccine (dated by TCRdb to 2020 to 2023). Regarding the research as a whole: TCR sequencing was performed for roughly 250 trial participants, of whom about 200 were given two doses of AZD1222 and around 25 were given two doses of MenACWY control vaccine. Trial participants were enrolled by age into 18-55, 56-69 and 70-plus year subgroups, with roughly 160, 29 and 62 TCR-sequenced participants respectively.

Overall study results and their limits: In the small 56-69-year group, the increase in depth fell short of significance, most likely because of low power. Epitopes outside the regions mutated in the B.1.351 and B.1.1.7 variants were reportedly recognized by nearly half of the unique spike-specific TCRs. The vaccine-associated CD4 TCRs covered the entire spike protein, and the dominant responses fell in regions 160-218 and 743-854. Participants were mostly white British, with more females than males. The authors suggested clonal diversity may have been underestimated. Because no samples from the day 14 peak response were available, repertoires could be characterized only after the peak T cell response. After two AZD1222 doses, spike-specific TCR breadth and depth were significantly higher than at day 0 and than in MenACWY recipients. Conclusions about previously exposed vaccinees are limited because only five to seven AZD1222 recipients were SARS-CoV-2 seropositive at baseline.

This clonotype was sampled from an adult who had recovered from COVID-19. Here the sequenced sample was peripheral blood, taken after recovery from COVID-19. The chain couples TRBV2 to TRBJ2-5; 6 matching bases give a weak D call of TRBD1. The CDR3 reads CASRALWGPQETQYF. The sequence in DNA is TGTGCCAGCAGAGCTCTCTGGGGGCCCCAAGAGACCCAGTACTTC. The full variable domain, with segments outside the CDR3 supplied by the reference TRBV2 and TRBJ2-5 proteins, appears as EPEVTQTPSHQVTQMGQEVILRCVPISNHLYFYWYRQILGQKVEFLVSFYNNEISEKSEIFDDQFSVERPDGSNFTLKIRSTKLEDSAMYFCASRALWGPQETQYFGPGTRLLVL.